A selection of T cell receptor beta chains follows, all from one sample in a study of shared clonotypes between healthy human individuals. Clones were read by immunoSEQ multiplex PCR, and TCRdb kept only the in-frame ones, dropping some. The sample lists about 2,200,000 clones; about 92% were seen once. The sample was naive CD8+ T cells from PBMCs. These receptors were collected from a young man in good health. Some clones in this sample may be carry-over from other donors' samples. Both conserved end residues are part of each CDR3. D genes are given only for firm matches. Rows give clone size only sometimes, using once, few, many, or a class for an expanded clone.

.,TRBV4-3,.,TRBJ2-1,TGCGCCAGCAGCCAAGACAGGAGCTCCTACAATGAGCAGTTCTTC,CASSQDRSSYNEQFF
.,TRBV4-2,.,TRBJ2-1,TGTGCCAGCAGCCAAGTGGGGTCGTCCTACAATGAGCAGTTCTTC,CASSQVGSSYNEQFF
.,TRBV14,TRBD2,TRBJ2-5,TGTGCCAGCAGCCAAGATCGGGGGAGGGACCTTCAAGAGACCCAGTACTTC,CASSQDRGRDLQETQYF
.,TRBV6-1,TRBD1,TRBJ2-2,TGTGCCAGCAGTGGCCGGGACAGCGCACCCGGGGAGCTGTTTTTT,CASSGRDSAPGELFF
.,TRBV7-9,.,TRBJ2-3,TGTGCCAGCAGCTCCGGGACCAAGAAAAATTTT,CASSSGTKKNF
.,TRBV5-5,.,TRBJ2-1,TGTGCCAGCAGCCCAACGGCGGGACTTACCTACAATGAGCAGTTCTTC,CASSPTAGLTYNEQFF
.,TRBV9,.,TRBJ2-3,TGTGCCAGCAGCCCCAAGCAAGTCAAGGCTACGCAGTATTTT,CASSPKQVKATQYF
.,TRBV7-3,.,TRBJ2-2,TGTGCCAGCAGCTTTATAGGGTCCGGGGAGCTGTTTTTT,CASSFIGSGELFF
.,TRBV6-1,TRBD1,TRBJ2-7,TGTGCCAGCAGTGGCCCGCTGAGGGGGCGCGGATACGAGCAGTACTTC,CASSGPLRGRGYEQYF
.,TRBV13,TRBD2,TRBJ2-7,TGTGCCAGCAGCCCAGGGAGCGGGAGGACCTACGAGCAGTACTTC,CASSPGSGRTYEQYF
.,TRBV19,TRBD1,TRBJ1-1,TGTGCCAGTAGTGCCGATAGACAGGGTCACACTGAAGCTTTCTTT,CASSADRQGHTEAFF
.,TRBV5-8,TRBD1,TRBJ2-7,TGTGCCAGCAGCTTAACAGGGGGCTACGAGCAGTACTTC,CASSLTGGYEQYF
.,TRBV9,.,TRBJ1-1,TGTGCCAGCGACCCTCGGGGGGTGAACACTGAAGCTTTCTTT,CASDPRGVNTEAFF
.,TRBV5-5,.,TRBJ1-2,TGTGCCAGCAGTTTGGCTCCCAGCCCCCTCTATGGCTACACCTTC,CASSLAPSPLYGYTF
.,TRBV30,.,TRBJ1-1,TGTGCCTGGAGTGTAGACAGGCAGAACACTGAAGCTTTCTTT,CAWSVDRQNTEAFF
.,TRBV19,.,TRBJ1-1,TGTGCCAGTAGTATGACGGTGAACACTGAAGCTTTCTTT,CASSMTVNTEAFF
.,TRBV7-9,.,TRBJ2-7,TGTGCCAGCAGCTTGAGGACTCCCTCCGACGAGCAGTACTTC,CASSLRTPSDEQYF
.,TRBV7-9,TRBD2,TRBJ2-7,TGTGCCAGCAGCAGCTCCGGGACTAGCTTCCACGAGCAGTACTTC,CASSSSGTSFHEQYF
once,TRBV19,TRBD2,TRBJ2-1,TGTGCCAGTAGTATAAGGGGACTAGCGGGTAATGAGCAGTTCTTC,CASSIRGLAGNEQFF
few,TRBV7-8,.,TRBJ2-5,TGTGCCAGCAGCTTAGTTAAAGAGACCCAGTACTTC,CASSLVKETQYF
.,TRBV6-6,.,TRBJ2-7,TGTGCCAGCAGTAAAATCGACAGGCCCTACGAGCAGTACTTC,CASSKIDRPYEQYF
.,TRBV4-3,.,TRBJ2-1,TGCGCCAGCAGCCAGGGACTTCTACAGAATGAGCAGTTCTTC,CASSQGLLQNEQFF
.,TRBV11-2,TRBD1,TRBJ2-7,TGTGCCAGCAGCCCCAAACAGGGGGTGCCAACTTACGAGCAGTACTTC,CASSPKQGVPTYEQYF
.,TRBV29-1,.,TRBJ2-1,TGCAGCGCCCTAGGAGACTACAATGAGCAGTTCTTC,CSALGDYNEQFF
once,TRBV30,.,TRBJ2-7,TGTGCCTGGAGTGTAAGGTGGCTCTCCTACGAGCAGTACTTC,CAWSVRWLSYEQYF
.,TRBV5-1,.,TRBJ1-3,TGCGCCAGCAGCCCGGACATCTCTGGAAACACCATATATTTT,CASSPDISGNTIYF
.,TRBV6-5,.,TRBJ2-1,TGTGCCAGCAGTTACCACGACCGGGGCGATGAGCAGTTCTTC,CASSYHDRGDEQFF
.,TRBV7-3,.,TRBJ2-1,TGTGCCAGCAGCTTCGGGAGCACCTACAATGAGCAGTTCTTC,CASSFGSTYNEQFF
.,TRBV7-9,.,TRBJ1-5,TGTGCCAGCAGCTTATGGGGTGGGCAGCCCCAGCATTTT,CASSLWGGQPQHF
.,TRBV29-1,TRBD2,TRBJ2-7,TGCAGCGCCACCGGGACTAGCGACCCCTACGAGCAGTACTTC,CSATGTSDPYEQYF
.,TRBV28,TRBD1,TRBJ1-1,TGTGCCAGCAGTGGGGGGACAGGACCTTGGCGGACTGAAGCTTTCTTT,CASSGGTGPWRTEAFF
once,TRBV6-5,.,TRBJ2-1,TGTGCCAGCCTCCCACTAGAGGGCCTCTACAATGAGCAGTTCTTC,CASLPLEGLYNEQFF
.,TRBV6-5,.,TRBJ2-7,TGTGCCAGCAGTTCCGCGACCTGGACCTACGAGCAGTACTTC,CASSSATWTYEQYF
.,TRBV4-1,TRBD2,TRBJ2-7,TGCGCCAGCAGCCAATTAAGCGGGAGTCCCTACGAGCAGTACTTC,CASSQLSGSPYEQYF
once,TRBV7-9,TRBD1,TRBJ2-5,TGTGCCAGCAGCTTAGGGTGGCAGGGGGCGAGAGAGACCCAGTACTTC,CASSLGWQGARETQYF
.,TRBV28,TRBD2,TRBJ2-1,TGTGCCAGCAGGTTCGGGAGGCACTCGTACAATGAGCAGTTCTTC,CASRFGRHSYNEQFF
.,TRBV5-1,TRBD1,TRBJ2-3,TGCGCCAGCAGCTTGGCCCTCGTCAGGGGGATGGCAGATACGCAGTATTTT,CASSLALVRGMADTQYF
.,TRBV7-9,.,TRBJ2-7,TGTGCCAGCAGCTTAGTGGATTTCTACGAGCAGTACTTC,CASSLVDFYEQYF
few,TRBV28,TRBD1,TRBJ1-1,TGTGCCAGCAGTCCCACCCCAGGGGGTTTGGAAGCTTTCTTT,CASSPTPGGLEAFF
.,TRBV5-4,.,TRBJ2-7,TGTGCCAGCAGCTTGGGGGGACCCTCCTACGAGCAGTACTTC,CASSLGGPSYEQYF
.,TRBV5-1,.,TRBJ2-2,TGCGCCAGCAGCTTGGCCAGTCCCACCGGGGAGCTGTTTTTT,CASSLASPTGELFF